This T cell receptor beta chain was obtained from a study of shared clonotypes between healthy human individuals. This clone was seen at least ten times. Per the germline V gene, CDR1 is SGHRS and CDR2 is YFSETQ. CDR3 length: 15 amino acids. V lost 2 bases and J lost 1, with 10 bases in between. Assay used: immunoSEQ multiplex PCR; TCRdb lists only in-frame clones, some missing. The sample has some 200,000 clones, approximately 61% seen once. Sequencing was done on a sample of memory CD4+ T cells sorted from blood. Subset defined: CD45RA-negative fraction. This chain links TRBV5-1 with TRBJ2-1; D might be TRBD1 (6 bases). This TCR derives from a man aged 25 to 40 in good health. The DNA of the CDR3 is TGCGCCAGCAGCTTTCAGGGGTCTTCCTACAATGAGCAGTTCTTC. Translation gives CASSFQGSSYNEQFF.